This T cell receptor (beta chain) originates from a study of blood T cell repertoires in COVID-19. The junction had 2 bases not matched to a gene; V was cut back by 6 bases and J by 2 bases. Germline values: CDR1 LNHDA, CDR2 SQIVND (reference sequence). The CDR3 consists of 13 residues. Assay: immunoSEQ multiplex PCR; the TCRdb copy retains only in-frame clones and omits some. The top ten hold over 1.5% of the sample, which has approximately 250,000 clones, 65% to 90% seen once. This TCR was recovered from a man aged 25 to 45 with active or convalescent COVID-19. The rearrangement joins TRBV19 to TRBJ2-3; 7 bases line up with TRBD2. The source material was peripheral blood. The CDR3 nucleotides read TGTGCCAGTAGCGGGACTATCACAGATACGCAGTATTTT. Its translation: CASSGTITDTQYF.